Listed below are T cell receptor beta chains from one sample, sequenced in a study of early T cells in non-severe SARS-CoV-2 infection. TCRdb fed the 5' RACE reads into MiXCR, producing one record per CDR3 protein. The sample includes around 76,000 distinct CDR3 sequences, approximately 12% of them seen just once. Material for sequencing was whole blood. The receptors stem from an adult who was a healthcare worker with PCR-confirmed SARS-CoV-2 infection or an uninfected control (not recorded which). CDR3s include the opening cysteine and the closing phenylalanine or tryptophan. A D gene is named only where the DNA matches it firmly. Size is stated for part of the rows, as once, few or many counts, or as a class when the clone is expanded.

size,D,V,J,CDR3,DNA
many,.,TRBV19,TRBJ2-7,CASSPEDNPGYEQYF,TGTGCCAGTAGTCCCGAGGACAATCCGGGCTACGAGCAGTACTTC
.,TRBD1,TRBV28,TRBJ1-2,CASSAGTGANYGYTF,TGTGCCAGCAGTGCCGGGACAGGGGCTAACTATGGCTACACCTTC
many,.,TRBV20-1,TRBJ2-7,CSARSRFYEQYF,TGCAGTGCTAGATCCAGGTTCTACGAGCAGTACTTC
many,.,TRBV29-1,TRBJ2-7,CSVTPRGVPMRQYF,TGCAGCGTTACTCCGCGGGGAGTCCCAATGAGGCAGTACTTC
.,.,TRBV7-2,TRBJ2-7,CASSLGQLTLYSVQYF,TGTGCCAGCAGCTTAGGGCAGTTAACCCTATACTCCGTGCAGTACTTC
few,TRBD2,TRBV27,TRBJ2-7,CASSSWAGGYEQYF,TGTGCCAGCAGTTCATGGGCGGGAGGTTACGAGCAGTACTTC
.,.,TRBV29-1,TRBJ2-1,CSVGRGNNEQFF,TGCAGCGTTGGACGGGGCAACAATGAGCAGTTCTTC
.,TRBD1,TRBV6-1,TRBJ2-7,CASRLGQGAGGYEQYF,TGTGCCAGCCGGCTTGGACAGGGGGCTGGAGGCTACGAGCAGTACTTC
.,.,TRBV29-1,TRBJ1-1,CSTRRNTEAVF,TGCAGCACTCGTCGGAACACTGAAGCTGTCTTT
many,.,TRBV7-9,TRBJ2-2,CASSPPGGINTGELFF,TGTGCCAGCAGCCCCCCCGGCGGGATTAACACCGGGGAGCTGTTTTTT
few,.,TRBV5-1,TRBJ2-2,CASSLVEFTGELFF,TGCGCCAGCAGCTTGGTGGAATTCACCGGGGAGCTGTTTTTT
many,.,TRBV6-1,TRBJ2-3,CASSDRGKQNTQYF,TGTGCCAGCAGTGATCGGGGGAAGCAAAATACGCAGTATTTT
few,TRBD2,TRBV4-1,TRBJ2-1,CASSQDGGGYNEQFF,TGCGCCAGCAGCCAAGACGGCGGGGGCTACAATGAGCAGTTCTTC
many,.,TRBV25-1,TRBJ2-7,CASNTAPYEQYF,TGTGCCAGCAACACAGCCCCCTACGAGCAGTACTTC
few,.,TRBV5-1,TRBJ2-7,CASSLGRQEYEQYF,TGCGCCAGCAGCTTGGGCCGCCAGGAGTACGAGCAGTACTTC
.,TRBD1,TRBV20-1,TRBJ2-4,CSAKGQGFAKNIQYF,TGCAGTGCTAAGGGACAGGGCTTCGCCAAAAACATTCAGTACTTC
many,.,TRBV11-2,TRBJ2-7,CASTSALDEQYF,TGTGCCAGCACCTCCGCCTTAGACGAGCAGTACTTC
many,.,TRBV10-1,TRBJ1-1,CASSAVYQRGGNTEAFF,TGCGCCAGCAGTGCGGTTTATCAGCGAGGGGGGAACACTGAAGCTTTCTTT
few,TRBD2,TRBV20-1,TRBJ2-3,CSAKGLAGGNTQYF,TGCAGTGCTAAAGGTCTAGCGGGAGGAAATACGCAGTATTTT
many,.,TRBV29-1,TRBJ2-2,CSVYRATGELFF,TGCAGCGTTTATAGGGCCACCGGGGAGCTGTTTTTT
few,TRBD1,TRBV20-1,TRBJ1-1,CSARGSHRGPNTEAFF,TGCAGTGCTAGAGGTTCTCACAGGGGACCGAACACTGAAGCTTTCTTT
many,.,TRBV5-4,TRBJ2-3,CASSLAGTINTQYF,TGTGCCAGCAGCTTGGCCGGGACAATTAATACGCAGTATTTT